This TCR beta chain was sequenced in a study of OX40 agonist ivuxolimab in advanced cancers. The V end lost 9 bases, the J end lost 7 bases, and 18 bases lay between the germline ends. This CDR3 region has 14 residues. The germline CDR1 and CDR2 sequences are MDHEN and SYDVKM. Using immunoSEQ multiplex PCR, the repertoire was profiled, and TCRdb retains in-frame clones only, with some absent. The table includes around 50,000 clones, about 87% detected once. The material was CD4+ or CD8+ T cells sorted from blood, obtained in a trial of the OX40 agonist ivuxolimab. The V and J genes are TRBV28 and TRBJ1-4; no reliable D call. The receptor was derived from an adult with an advanced solid tumor such as melanoma, head and neck, liver or kidney cancer. The CDR3 loop is CARVTAVDFEKLFF. CDR3 DNA: TGTGCCAGAGTCACGGCGGTGGATTTTGAAAAACTGTTTTTT.